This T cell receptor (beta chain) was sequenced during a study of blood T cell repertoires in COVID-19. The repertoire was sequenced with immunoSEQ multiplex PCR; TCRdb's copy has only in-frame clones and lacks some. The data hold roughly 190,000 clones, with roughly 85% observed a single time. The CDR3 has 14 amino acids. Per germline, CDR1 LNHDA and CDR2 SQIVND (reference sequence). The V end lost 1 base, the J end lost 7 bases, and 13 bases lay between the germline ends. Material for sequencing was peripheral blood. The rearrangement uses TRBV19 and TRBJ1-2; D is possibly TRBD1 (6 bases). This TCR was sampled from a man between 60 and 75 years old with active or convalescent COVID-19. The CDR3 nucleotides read TGTGCCAGTAGTATAGCCCGAGGGGGTGTTGGCTACACCTTC. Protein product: CASSIARGGVGYTF.